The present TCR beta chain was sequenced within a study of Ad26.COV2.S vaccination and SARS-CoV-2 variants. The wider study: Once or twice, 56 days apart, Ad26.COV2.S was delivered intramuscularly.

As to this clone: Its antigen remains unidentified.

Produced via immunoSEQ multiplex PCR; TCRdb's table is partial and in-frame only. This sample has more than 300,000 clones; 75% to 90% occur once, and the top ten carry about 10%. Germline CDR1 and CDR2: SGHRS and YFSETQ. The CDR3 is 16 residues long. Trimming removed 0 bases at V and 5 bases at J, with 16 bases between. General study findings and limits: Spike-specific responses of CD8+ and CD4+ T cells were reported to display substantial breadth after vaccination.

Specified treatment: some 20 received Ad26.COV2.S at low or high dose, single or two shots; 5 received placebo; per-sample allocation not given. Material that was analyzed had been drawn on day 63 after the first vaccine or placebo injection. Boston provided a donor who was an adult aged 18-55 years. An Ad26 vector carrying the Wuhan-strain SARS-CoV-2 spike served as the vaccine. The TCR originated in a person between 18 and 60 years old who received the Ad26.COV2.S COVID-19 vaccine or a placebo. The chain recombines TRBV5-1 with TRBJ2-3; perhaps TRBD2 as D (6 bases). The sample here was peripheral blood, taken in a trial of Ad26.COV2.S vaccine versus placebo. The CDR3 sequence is CASSLDGRVGGDTQYF. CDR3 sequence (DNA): TGCGCCAGCAGCTTGGATGGCAGGGTCGGGGGAGATACGCAGTATTTT.